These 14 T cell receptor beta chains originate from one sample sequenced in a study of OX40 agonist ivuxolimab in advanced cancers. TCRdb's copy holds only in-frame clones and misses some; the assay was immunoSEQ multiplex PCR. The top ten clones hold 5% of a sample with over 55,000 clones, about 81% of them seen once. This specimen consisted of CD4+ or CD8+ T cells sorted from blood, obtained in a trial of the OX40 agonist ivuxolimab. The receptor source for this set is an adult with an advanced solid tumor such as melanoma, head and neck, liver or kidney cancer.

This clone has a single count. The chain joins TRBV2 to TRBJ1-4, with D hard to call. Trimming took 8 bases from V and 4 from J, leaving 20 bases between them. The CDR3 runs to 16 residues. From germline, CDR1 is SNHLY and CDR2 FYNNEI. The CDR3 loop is CASEGDSEANNEKLFF. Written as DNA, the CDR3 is TGTGCCAGCGAGGGAGATTCGGAAGCAAATAATGAAAAACTGTTTTTT.

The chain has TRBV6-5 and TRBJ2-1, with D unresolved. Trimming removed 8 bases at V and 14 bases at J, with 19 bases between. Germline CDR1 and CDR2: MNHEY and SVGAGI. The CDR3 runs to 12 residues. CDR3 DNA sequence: TGTGCCAGCCAAACCTCCGGGCAGTCGGAGTTCTTC. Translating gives CASQTSGQSEFF.

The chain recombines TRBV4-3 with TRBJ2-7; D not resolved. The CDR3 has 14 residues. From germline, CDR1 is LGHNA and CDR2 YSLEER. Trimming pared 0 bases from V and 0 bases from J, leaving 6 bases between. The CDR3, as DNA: TGCGCCAGCAGCCAAGAAGGAAACTCCTACGAGCAGTACTTC. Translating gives CASSQEGNSYEQYF.

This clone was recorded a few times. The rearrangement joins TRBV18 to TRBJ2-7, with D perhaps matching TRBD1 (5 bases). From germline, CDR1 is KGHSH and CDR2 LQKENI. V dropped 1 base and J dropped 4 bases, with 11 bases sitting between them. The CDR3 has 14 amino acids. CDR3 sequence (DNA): TGTGCCAGCTCACCACAGACAGCTACTTACGAGCAGTACTTC. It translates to CASSPQTATYEQYF. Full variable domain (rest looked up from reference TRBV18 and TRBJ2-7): NAGVMQNPRHLVRRRGQEARLRCSPMKGHSHVYWYRQLPEEGLKFMVYLQKENIIDESGMPKERFSAEFPKEGPSILRIQQVVRGDSAAYFCASSPQTATYEQYFGPGTRLTVT.

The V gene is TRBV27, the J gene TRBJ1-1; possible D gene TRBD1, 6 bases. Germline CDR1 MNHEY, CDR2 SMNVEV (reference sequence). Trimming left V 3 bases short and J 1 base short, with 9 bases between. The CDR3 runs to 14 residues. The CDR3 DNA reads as TGTGCCAGCAGTTTGCGGGACACGAACACTGAAGCTTTCTTT. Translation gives CASSLRDTNTEAFF.

The CDR3 sequence is CASSEQSYSGNTIYF. CDR3 bases: TGTGCCAGCAGCGAACAGTCTTACTCTGGAAACACCATATATTTT. The chain employs TRBV5-4 and TRBJ1-3; D is uncertain. V lost 4 bases and J lost 0, with 11 bases in between. The CDR3 covers 15 residues. The germline gives CDR1 SGHNT, CDR2 YYREEE (reference sequence).

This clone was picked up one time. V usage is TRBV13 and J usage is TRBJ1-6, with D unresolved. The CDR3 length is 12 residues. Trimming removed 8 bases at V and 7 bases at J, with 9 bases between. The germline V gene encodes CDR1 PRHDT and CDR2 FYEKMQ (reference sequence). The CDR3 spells CASAYGNSPLHF. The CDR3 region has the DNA TGTGCCAGCGCTTACGGGAATTCACCCCTCCACTTT. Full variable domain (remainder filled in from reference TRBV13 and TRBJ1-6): AAGVIQSPRHLIKEKRETATLKCYPIPRHDTVYWYQQGPGQDPQFLISFYEKMQSDKGSIPDRFSAQQFSDYHSELNMSSLELGDSALYFCASAYGNSPLHFGNGTRLTVT.

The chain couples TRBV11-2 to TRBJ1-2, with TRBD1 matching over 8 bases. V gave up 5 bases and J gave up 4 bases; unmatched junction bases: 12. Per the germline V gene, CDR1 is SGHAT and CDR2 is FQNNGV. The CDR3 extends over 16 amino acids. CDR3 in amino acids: CASSTNRGGKGYGYTF. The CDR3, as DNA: TGTGCCAGCAGCACAAACAGGGGGGGCAAGGGCTATGGCTACACCTTC.

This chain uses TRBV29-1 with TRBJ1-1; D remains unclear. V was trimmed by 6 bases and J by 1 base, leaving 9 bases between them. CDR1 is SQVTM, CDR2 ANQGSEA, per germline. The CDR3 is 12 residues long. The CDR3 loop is CSVRAQNTEAFF. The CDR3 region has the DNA TGCAGCGTAAGGGCGCAGAACACTGAAGCTTTCTTT.

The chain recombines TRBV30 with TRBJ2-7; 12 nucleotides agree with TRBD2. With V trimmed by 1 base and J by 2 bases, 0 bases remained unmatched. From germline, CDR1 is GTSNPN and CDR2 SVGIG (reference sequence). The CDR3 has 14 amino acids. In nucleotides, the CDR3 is TGTGCCTGGAGTGGACTAGCGGGGGCCTACGAGCAGTACTTC. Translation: CAWSGLAGAYEQYF. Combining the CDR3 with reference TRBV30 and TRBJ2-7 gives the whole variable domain SQTIHQWPATLVQPVGSPLSLECTVEGTSNPNLYWYRQAAGRGLQLLFYSVGIGQISSEVPQNLSASRPQDRQFILSSKKLLLSDSGFYLCAWSGLAGAYEQYFGPGTRLTVT.

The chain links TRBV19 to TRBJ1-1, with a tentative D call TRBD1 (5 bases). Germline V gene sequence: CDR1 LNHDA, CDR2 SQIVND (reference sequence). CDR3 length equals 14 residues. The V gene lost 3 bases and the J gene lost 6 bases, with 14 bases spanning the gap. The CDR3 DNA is TGTGCCAGTAGTATTTCGGGGGGAATTCCTGAAGCTTTCTTT. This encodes CASSISGGIPEAFF.

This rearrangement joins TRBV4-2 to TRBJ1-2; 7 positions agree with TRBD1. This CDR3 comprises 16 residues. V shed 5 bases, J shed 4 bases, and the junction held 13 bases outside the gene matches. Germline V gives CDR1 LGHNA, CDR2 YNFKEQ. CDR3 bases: TGTGCCAGCAGCTTGGGCCTCTGGACAGGACCCTATGGCTACACCTTC. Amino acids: CASSLGLWTGPYGYTF.

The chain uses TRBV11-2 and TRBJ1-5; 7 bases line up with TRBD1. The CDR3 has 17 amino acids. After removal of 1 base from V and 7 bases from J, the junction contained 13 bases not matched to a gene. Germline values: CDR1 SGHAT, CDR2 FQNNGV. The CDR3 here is CASSLAPSTGIRQPQHF. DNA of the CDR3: TGTGCCAGCAGCTTAGCTCCTTCGACAGGGATTCGGCAGCCCCAGCATTTT.

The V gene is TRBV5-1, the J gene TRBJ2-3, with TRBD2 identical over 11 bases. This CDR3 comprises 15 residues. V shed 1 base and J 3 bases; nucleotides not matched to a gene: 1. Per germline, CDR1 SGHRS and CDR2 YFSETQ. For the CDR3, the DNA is TGCGCCAGCAGCTTGACTAGCGGGAGAACAGATACGCAGTATTTT. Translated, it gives CASSLTSGRTDTQYF.